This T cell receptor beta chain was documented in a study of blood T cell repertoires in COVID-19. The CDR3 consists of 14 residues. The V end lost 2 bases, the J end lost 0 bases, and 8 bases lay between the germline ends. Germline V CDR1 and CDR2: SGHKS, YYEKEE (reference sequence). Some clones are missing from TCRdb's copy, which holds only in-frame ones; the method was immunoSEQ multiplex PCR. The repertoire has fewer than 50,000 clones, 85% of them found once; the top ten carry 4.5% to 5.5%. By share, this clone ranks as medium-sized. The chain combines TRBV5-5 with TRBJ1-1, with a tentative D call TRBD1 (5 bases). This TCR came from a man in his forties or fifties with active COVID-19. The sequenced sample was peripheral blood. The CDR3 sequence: CASSFSDMNTEAFF. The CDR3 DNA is TGTGCCAGCAGCTTTTCGGACATGAACACTGAAGCTTTCTTT.